The 26 T cell receptor beta chains given below trace back to one sample, sequenced in a study of OX40 agonist ivuxolimab in advanced cancers. Libraries were made using the immunoSEQ multiplex PCR assay. Here the immuneACCESS table is served through TCRdb, limited to in-frame sequences with V and J called. Missing clones are a known gap in these copies; in checked studies unresolved V genes cover under half, and the rest lacks a known reason. For this sample there are about 16,000 clones; over 75% appear just once. 29% of the sample lies in the top ten. The sequences come from CD4+ or CD8+ T cells sorted from blood, collected in a trial of the OX40 agonist ivuxolimab. These receptors originate from an adult with an advanced solid tumor such as melanoma, head and neck, liver or kidney cancer.

The chain joins TRBV5-5 to TRBJ2-1; the D is unclear. The ends were cut back, 5 bases at V and 1 base at J, with 16 bases in the middle. Looked up from germline, CDR1 is SGHKS and CDR2 is YYEKEE (reference sequence). The CDR3 consists of 16 residues. CDR3 DNA: TGTGCCAGCAGTCTCGGTGGGCAGATTTCCTACAATGAGCAGTTCTTC. Translation gives CASSLGGQISYNEQFF.

The chain combines TRBV12-2 with TRBJ2-7; TRBD2 reflects the table's D call only, with no check against the DNA. TRBV12-2 is noted as a pseudogene. The CDR3 covers 19 residues. CDR3 DNA sequence: TGTGCAAGTCGCTTAGTATCGCTAGCGGGAGGCCTCAGCTCCTACGAGCAGTACTTC. It encodes CASRLVSLAGGLSSYEQYF.

The chain joins TRBV27 to TRBJ2-1; 9 bases agree with TRBD2. The germline V gene encodes CDR1 MNHEY and CDR2 SMNVEV (reference sequence). J was trimmed by 7 bases and V by 4 bases; bases with no gene match: 5. This CDR3 comprises 14 residues. CDR3 nucleotides: TGTGCCAGCAGTTCCTGGACTAGCGAGAATGAGCAGTTCTTC. Its protein is CASSSWTSENEQFF.

The chain has TRBV10-1 and TRBJ2-7; TRBD2 matches 7 bases. V dropped 2 bases and J dropped 3; count of bases not matched to a gene: 1. Germline values: CDR1 WNHNN, CDR2 SYGVQD (reference sequence). The CDR3 is 13 residues long. The CDR3 bases are TGCGCCAGCAGTGAGGGCGGGAGCTACGAGCAGTACTTC. Its protein is CASSEGGSYEQYF.

The J gene is TRBJ1-2, the V gene TRBV30; a weak D match, TRBD1 (6 bases). Trimming stripped 1 base from V and 7 bases from J, with 22 bases between. The V gene's germline CDR1 is GTSNPN and CDR2 SVGIG (reference sequence). This CDR3 has 16 residues. In nucleotides, the CDR3 is TGTGCCTGGAGTGGGGGGCCCGCCACATATTTCGGTGGCTACACCTTC. This codes for CAWSGGPATYFGGYTF.

The chain employs TRBV5-1 and TRBJ1-4; D remains unclear. This CDR3 has 14 amino acids. V was pared by 0 bases and J by 6 bases, with 9 bases between. Germline V lookup: CDR1 SGHRS, CDR2 YFSETQ. This CDR3 is CASSLEGIDEKLFF. The CDR3 region has the DNA TGCGCCAGCAGCTTGGAGGGAATCGATGAAAAACTGTTTTTT.

The rearrangement uses TRBV27 and TRBJ2-1, with D possibly matching TRBD2 (7 bases). This CDR3 spans 14 amino acids. V dropped 5 bases and J dropped 10 bases, with 18 bases sitting between them. Looked up from germline, CDR1 is MNHEY and CDR2 is SMNVEV (reference sequence). The CDR3 sequence: CASSEGGALAEQFF. CDR3 nucleotides: TGTGCCAGCAGTGAGGGGGGGGCCCTTGCGGAGCAGTTCTTC.

The CDR3 region has the DNA TGTGCCAGCAGCCAAGGTCCGATAATGCTAGCCAAAAACATTCAGTACTTC. The encoded protein is CASSQGPIMLAKNIQYF. The chain uses TRBV4-2 and TRBJ2-4; D is unresolved. Germline CDR1 reads LGHNA; CDR2 reads YNFKEQ. Trimming shortened V by 1 base and J by 0 bases, and 13 bases separated the two germline ends. CDR3 length: 17 amino acids.

This sequence joins TRBV6-5 and TRBJ2-7, with D unclear. The CDR3 is 15 residues long. V was pared by 2 bases and J by 1 base, with 12 bases between. CDR1 MNHEY and CDR2 SVGAGI come from the germline V gene. CDR3 loop: CASSYVGDGSYEQYF. As DNA, the CDR3 is TGTGCCAGCAGTTACGTCGGTGACGGTTCCTACGAGCAGTACTTC.

The chain employs TRBV5-6 and TRBJ2-5; TRBD2 is a possible D gene (7 bases). The CDR3 totals 18 residues. The germline gives CDR1 SGHDT, CDR2 YYEEEE. The V gene lost 4 bases and the J gene lost 5 bases, with 27 bases spanning the gap. The CDR3 DNA reads TGTGCCAGCAGCCCGGTACCCGGGGGGCTGTTAAGGTCGGAGACCCAGTACTTC. Amino acid sequence: CASSPVPGGLLRSETQYF.

V gene TRBV7-9 combines with J gene TRBJ2-1, with 14 bases lining up with TRBD2. CDR1 and CDR2 from the germline V gene are SEHNR and FQNEAQ (reference sequence). With 6 bases clipped from V and 6 bases from J, the junction kept 4 bases outside the gene matches. The CDR3 is 15 residues long. CDR3 nucleotides: TGTGCCAGCAGTCGGACTAGCGGGAGGCTCAATGAGCAGTTCTTC. It encodes CASSRTSGRLNEQFF.

The rearrangement uses TRBV2 and TRBJ2-1; the D is unclear. The CDR3 contains 13 residues. The germline V gene has CDR1 SNHLY and CDR2 FYNNEI. V shed 8 bases and J shed 0 bases, with 8 bases lying between them. The CDR3 is CASGGVSYNEQFF. DNA for the CDR3: TGTGCCAGCGGCGGCGTCTCCTACAATGAGCAGTTCTTC.

The chain combines TRBV5-4 with TRBJ2-2; D is undetermined. V lost 2 bases, J lost 0 bases, and 8 bases lay in between. CDR3 length: 15 amino acids. The germline CDR1 and CDR2 sequences are SGHNT and YYREEE (reference sequence). The CDR3 DNA reads as TGTGCCAGCAGCTTTCTTGCAGCGAACACCGGGGAGCTGTTTTTT. Amino acids: CASSFLAANTGELFF.

This clone appeared once. The genes are TRBV5-1 and TRBJ2-5; the match to TRBD1 covers 11 bases. From germline, CDR1 is SGHRS and CDR2 YFSETQ. V lost 2 bases to trimming and J lost 4 bases; unmatched junction nucleotides: 4. The CDR3 sequence is 15 residues long. DNA for the CDR3: TGCGCCAGCAGCTTCTCCGGGACAGGGGGAGAGACCCAGTACTTC. Amino acids: CASSFSGTGGETQYF.

By share, this clone counts as medium-sized (0.01 to 0.1%). This chain joins TRBV6-1 and TRBJ1-1; no clear D. Germline CDR1 reads MNHNS; CDR2 reads SASEGT. The V end lost 0 bases, the J end lost 3 bases, and 17 bases lay between the germline ends. The CDR3 loop spans 17 amino acids. Here the CDR3 DNA reads TGTGCCAGCAGTGAAGCCCCTATTTGGAGGAGGTACACTGAAGCTTTCTTT. The encoded protein is CASSEAPIWRRYTEAFF.

In nucleotides, the CDR3 is TGTGCCAGTAGTATAGAAGGGGGCTACGAGCAGTACTTC. Protein product: CASSIEGGYEQYF. The gene calls are TRBV19 and TRBJ2-7; D perhaps matches TRBD1 (6 bases). This CDR3 has 13 amino acids. CDR1 LNHDA and CDR2 SQIVND come from the germline V gene (reference sequence). Trimming removed 0 bases from V and 3 bases from J, with 6 bases in between.

This chain links TRBV12-5 with TRBJ2-2; 7 nucleotides agree with TRBD2. The V segment lost 3 bases and the J segment 1 base; nucleotides outside the gene matches: 11. Germline CDR1 is LGHNT and CDR2 is FRNRAP. This CDR3 region has 18 residues. CDR3 DNA: TGTGCTAGTGGTTTCCCCGCCCCAACTAGCGAGAACACCGGGGAGCTGTTTTTT. It specifies CASGFPAPTSENTGELFF.

CDR3 nucleotides: TGTGCCAGCAGCTTAGGAAATTGGGGAGGTCGTTCGGGATACAATGAGCAGTTCTTC. Protein: CASSLGNWGGRSGYNEQFF. J is TRBJ2-1 and V is TRBV7-9; weak D call: TRBD2 (6 bases). Trimming took 1 base from V and 4 from J, leaving 23 bases between them. Per the germline V gene, CDR1 is SEHNR and CDR2 is FQNEAQ (reference sequence). The CDR3 runs to 19 residues.

V and J are TRBV11-3 and TRBJ2-7, with unresolved D. The CDR3 covers 12 residues. V was shortened by 4 bases and J by 3 bases, with 7 bases between the two germline ends. The germline V gene encodes CDR1 SGHNT and CDR2 YENEEA. The CDR3: CASSSYLYEQYF. The CDR3 coding sequence is TGTGCCAGCAGCTCCTACCTCTACGAGCAGTACTTC.

The genes are TRBV19 and TRBJ2-2; 13 bases are shared with TRBD2. This CDR3 region has 19 residues. Germline V CDR1 and CDR2: LNHDA, SQIVND (reference sequence). V shed 1 base and J 2 bases; nucleotides not matched to a gene: 7. The CDR3 spells CASSIGPGTSGTNTGELFF. CDR3 bases: TGTGCCAGTAGTATAGGCCCCGGGACTAGCGGGACAAACACCGGGGAGCTGTTTTTT.

Regarding this clone: This same CDR3 is encoded by further DNA sequences in the sample. V usage is TRBV7-6 and J usage is TRBJ2-7; D may correspond to TRBD1 or TRBD2 (6 bases each). Germline V gene lookup returns CDR1 SGHVS and CDR2 FNYEAQ. Trimming removed 1 base at V and 6 bases at J, with 13 bases between. This CDR3 contains 14 residues. The CDR3 sequence: CASSLGSGEAEQYF. CDR3 in DNA: TGTGCCAGCAGCTTAGGTTCAGGGGAGGCCGAGCAGTACTTC.

The chain employs TRBV6-5 and TRBJ2-7, with D perhaps matching TRBD2 (7 bases). This CDR3 contains 16 residues. V was shortened by 1 base and J by 2 bases, with 15 bases between the two germline ends. Germline-derived CDR1 and CDR2 are MNHEY and SVGAGI. The CDR3 region is CASSYWGGAGPYEQYF. The CDR3 bases are TGTGCCAGCAGTTACTGGGGGGGGGCCGGGCCCTACGAGCAGTACTTC.

The chain uses TRBV27 and TRBJ1-1, with D perhaps TRBD1 (5 bases). The ends were cut back, 6 bases at V and 7 bases at J, with 9 bases in the middle. The CDR3 consists of 11 residues. Germline loops: CDR1 MNHEY, CDR2 SMNVEV (reference sequence). In DNA form, the CDR3 reads TGTGCCAGCAGCTCTACAGGTGAAGCTTTCTTT. It specifies CASSSTGEAFF.

This clone was recorded a few times. The chain recombines TRBV19 with TRBJ2-1; D is unresolved. This CDR3 comprises 13 residues. Trimming stripped 1 base from V and 3 bases from J, with 4 bases between. Germline V lookup: CDR1 LNHDA, CDR2 SQIVND (reference sequence). The CDR3 nucleotides are TGTGCCAGTAGTATAGGGAGCTACAATGAGCAGTTCTTC. The encoded protein is CASSIGSYNEQFF.

Only a few counts were recorded for this clone. This sample includes further DNA sequences coding for the same CDR3. The chain employs TRBV11-3 and TRBJ2-7; 9 nucleotides line up with TRBD1. The CDR3 totals 13 residues. The trim removed 5 bases at V and 4 bases at J, leaving 3 bases unmatched. The germline CDR1 and CDR2 sequences are SGHNT and YENEEA. As DNA, the CDR3 is TGTGCCAGCAGCCCGGGACAGGGATACGAGCAGTACTTC. Its protein is CASSPGQGYEQYF.

The CDR3 reads CASSRGQGRGEQFF. The CDR3 nucleotides are TGTGCCAGCAGCCGCGGACAGGGAAGAGGTGAGCAGTTCTTC. The chain joins TRBV13 to TRBJ2-1, with 8 bases matching TRBD1. V shed 5 bases, J shed 9 bases, and the junction held 9 bases outside the gene matches. The germline V gene has CDR1 PRHDT and CDR2 FYEKMQ (reference sequence). The CDR3 totals 14 residues.